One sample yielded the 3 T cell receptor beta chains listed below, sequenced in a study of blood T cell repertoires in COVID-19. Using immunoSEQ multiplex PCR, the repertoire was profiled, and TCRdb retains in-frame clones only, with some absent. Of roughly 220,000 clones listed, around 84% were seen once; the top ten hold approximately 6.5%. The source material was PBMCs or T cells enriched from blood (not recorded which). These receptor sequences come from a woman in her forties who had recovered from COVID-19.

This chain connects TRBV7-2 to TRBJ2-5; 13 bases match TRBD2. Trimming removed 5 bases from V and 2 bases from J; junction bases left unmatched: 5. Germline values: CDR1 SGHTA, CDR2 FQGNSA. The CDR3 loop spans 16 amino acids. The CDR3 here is CASSLGLAGSQETQYF. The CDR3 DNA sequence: TGTGCCAGCAGCCTGGGACTAGCGGGGTCTCAAGAGACCCAGTACTTC.

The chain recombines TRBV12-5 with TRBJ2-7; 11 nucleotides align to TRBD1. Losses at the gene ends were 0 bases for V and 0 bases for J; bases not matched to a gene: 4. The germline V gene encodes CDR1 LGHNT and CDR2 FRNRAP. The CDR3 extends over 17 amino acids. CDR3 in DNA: TGTGCTAGTGGTTTGGTATTGGGGACAGGGGGCTCCTACGAGCAGTACTTC. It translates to CASGLVLGTGGSYEQYF.

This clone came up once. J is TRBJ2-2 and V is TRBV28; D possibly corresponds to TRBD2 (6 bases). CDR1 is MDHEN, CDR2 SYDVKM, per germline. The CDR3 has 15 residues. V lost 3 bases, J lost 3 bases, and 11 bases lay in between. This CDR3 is CASSFGGTYTGELFF. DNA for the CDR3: TGTGCCAGCAGTTTTGGCGGGACGTACACCGGGGAGCTGTTTTTT.